This entry features one T cell receptor (beta chain) sequence. Germline trimming cut 2 bases from V and 6 bases from J; bases unmatched to any gene: 12. In germline, CDR1 is MNHNS, CDR2 SASEGT. This CDR3 region has 18 residues. Source study methods: Estimates of nucleated cell counts were drawn from the amplification of reference gene primers. Measured with immunoSEQ multiplex PCR; TCRdb has only the in-frame clones, and not every one. The DNA gave D and trimming, while V, J and clone size come from that table. The sample yields more than 80,000 clones, approximately 86% seen once. This entry is derived from a study of blood T cell repertoires in COVID-19. Overall study: The United States, Italy and Spain were the sources of the acute and convalescent COVID-19 samples. Sources were T cells, B-cell-depleted T cells, or PBMCs; the material itself was cDNA or gDNA.

The chain uses TRBV6-1 and TRBJ1-4; 10 positions match TRBD1. Sequenced sample: peripheral blood. The source of this sequence is a man aged 35 to 55 with acute or convalescent COVID-19. As DNA, the CDR3 is TGTGCCAGCAGTGAAAGTTCCGGGACAGGGGCCGGAGATGAAAAACTGTTTTTT. Its translation: CASSESSGTGAGDEKLFF.